The rows below give T cell receptor beta chains drawn from one sample of a study of cytotoxic CD8 clonotypes in ibrutinib-treated CLL. Assay: immunoSEQ multiplex PCR; the TCRdb copy retains only in-frame clones and omits some. This sample has 200,000 to 250,000 clones; 70% to 75% occur once, and the top ten carry 5.9%. The specimen comprised PBMCs, sampled after 12 months of ibrutinib treatment. These receptors originate from a human donor with chronic lymphocytic leukemia. The CDR3 runs from the conserved cysteine through the conserved F or W. The D gene is left open where the match is weak. Expanded clones get a size class; other rows say once, few or many, or leave the size out.

d_call: -; clone_size: many; v_call: TRBV7-9; j_call: TRBJ1-6; cdr3_aa: CASRAGSGSPLHF; cdr3_nt: TGTGCCAGCAGAGCGGGGTCGGGTTCACCCCTCCACTTT
d_call: -; clone_size: -; v_call: TRBV15; j_call: TRBJ2-3; cdr3_aa: CATSRGRSTDTQYF; cdr3_nt: TGTGCCACCAGCAGAGGCAGAAGCACAGATACGCAGTATTTT
d_call: -; clone_size: -; v_call: TRBV7-2; j_call: TRBJ1-4; cdr3_aa: CASSLGPPNEKLFF; cdr3_nt: TGTGCCAGCAGCTTAGGCCCCCCTAATGAAAAACTGTTTTTT
d_call: -; clone_size: -; v_call: TRBV28; j_call: TRBJ1-1; cdr3_aa: CASSLLGGATEAFF; cdr3_nt: TGTGCCAGCAGTTTGCTGGGGGGTGCCACTGAAGCTTTCTTT
d_call: -; clone_size: -; v_call: TRBV5-6; j_call: TRBJ2-1; cdr3_aa: CASSYTGSSYNEQFF; cdr3_nt: TGTGCCAGCAGCTATACGGGGAGCTCCTACAATGAGCAGTTCTTC
d_call: -; clone_size: -; v_call: TRBV27; j_call: TRBJ1-2; cdr3_aa: CASSDHTAYGYTF; cdr3_nt: TGTGCCAGCAGTGACCACACCGCCTATGGCTACACCTTC
d_call: -; clone_size: once; v_call: TRBV18; j_call: TRBJ2-3; cdr3_aa: CASSPVARGTDTQYF; cdr3_nt: TGTGCCAGCTCACCGGTAGCCAGGGGAACAGATACGCAGTATTTT
d_call: TRBD1; clone_size: -; v_call: TRBV7-3; j_call: TRBJ2-1; cdr3_aa: CASSSTGVQFF; cdr3_nt: TGTGCCAGCAGCTCCACAGGGGTTCAGTTCTTC
d_call: -; clone_size: -; v_call: TRBV5-6; j_call: TRBJ1-1; cdr3_aa: CASSFIQGMNTEAFF; cdr3_nt: TGTGCCAGCAGCTTTATACAAGGGATGAACACTGAAGCTTTCTTT
d_call: TRBD1; clone_size: -; v_call: TRBV30; j_call: TRBJ1-2; cdr3_aa: CAREDRVRGYGYTF; cdr3_nt: TGTGCCCGCGAGGACAGGGTTAGGGGATATGGCTACACCTTC
d_call: TRBD1; clone_size: -; v_call: TRBV5-1; j_call: TRBJ1-1; cdr3_aa: CASSPDRVNTEAFF; cdr3_nt: TGCGCCAGCAGCCCGGACAGGGTGAACACTGAAGCTTTCTTT
d_call: -; clone_size: -; v_call: TRBV9; j_call: TRBJ1-6; cdr3_aa: CASSVGYNSPLHF; cdr3_nt: TGTGCCAGCAGCGTAGGCTATAATTCACCCCTCCACTTT
d_call: -; clone_size: -; v_call: TRBV27; j_call: TRBJ1-1; cdr3_aa: CASSGGITLLGTEAFF; cdr3_nt: TGTGCCAGCAGTGGCGGAATAACTCTGCTGGGGACTGAAGCTTTCTTT
d_call: -; clone_size: -; v_call: TRBV4-3; j_call: TRBJ2-7; cdr3_aa: CASSPKSRDTGQYF; cdr3_nt: TGCGCCAGCAGCCCCAAGTCCCGGGACACGGGGCAGTACTTC
d_call: -; clone_size: few; v_call: TRBV6-5; j_call: TRBJ2-2; cdr3_aa: CASRTGHTGELFF; cdr3_nt: TGTGCCAGCAGAACAGGGCACACCGGGGAGCTGTTTTTT
d_call: -; clone_size: -; v_call: TRBV2; j_call: TRBJ1-1; cdr3_aa: CASSDWMNTEAFF; cdr3_nt: TGTGCCAGCAGTGACTGGATGAACACTGAAGCTTTCTTT
d_call: TRBD1; clone_size: -; v_call: TRBV6-5; j_call: TRBJ1-2; cdr3_aa: CASSYVRTGGGYGYTF; cdr3_nt: TGTGCCAGCAGTTACGTTCGGACAGGGGGTGGGTATGGCTACACCTTC
d_call: -; clone_size: -; v_call: TRBV6-5; j_call: TRBJ1-3; cdr3_aa: CASSPGTYSGNTIYF; cdr3_nt: TGTGCCAGCAGTCCTGGCACTTACTCTGGAAACACCATATATTTT